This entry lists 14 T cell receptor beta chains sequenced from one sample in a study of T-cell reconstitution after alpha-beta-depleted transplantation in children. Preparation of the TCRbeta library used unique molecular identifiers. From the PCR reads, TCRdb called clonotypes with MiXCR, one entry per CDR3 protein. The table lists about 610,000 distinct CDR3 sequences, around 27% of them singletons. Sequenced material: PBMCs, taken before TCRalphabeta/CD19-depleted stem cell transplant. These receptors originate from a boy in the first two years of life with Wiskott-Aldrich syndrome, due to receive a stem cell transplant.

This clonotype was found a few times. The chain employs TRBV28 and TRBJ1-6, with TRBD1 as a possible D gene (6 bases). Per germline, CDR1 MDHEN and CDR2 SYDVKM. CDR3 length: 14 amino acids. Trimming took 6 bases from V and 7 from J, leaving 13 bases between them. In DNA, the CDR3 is TGTGCCAGCAGAAGAAACCAGGGGAATTCACCCCTCCACTTT. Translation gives CASRRNQGNSPLHF. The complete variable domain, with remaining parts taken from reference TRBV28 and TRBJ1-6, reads DVKVTQSSRYLVKRTGEKVFLECVQDMDHENMFWYRQDPGLGLRLIYFSYDVKMKEKGDIPEGYSVSREKKERFSLILESASTNQTSMYLCASRRNQGNSPLHFGNGTRLTVT.

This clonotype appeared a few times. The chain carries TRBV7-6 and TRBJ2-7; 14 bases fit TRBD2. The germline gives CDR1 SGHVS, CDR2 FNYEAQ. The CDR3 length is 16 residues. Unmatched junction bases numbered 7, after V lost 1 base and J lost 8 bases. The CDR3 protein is CASSLGSGTSGRKQYF. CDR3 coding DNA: TGTGCCAGCAGCTTAGGGTCCGGGACTAGCGGGAGAAAGCAGTACTTC.

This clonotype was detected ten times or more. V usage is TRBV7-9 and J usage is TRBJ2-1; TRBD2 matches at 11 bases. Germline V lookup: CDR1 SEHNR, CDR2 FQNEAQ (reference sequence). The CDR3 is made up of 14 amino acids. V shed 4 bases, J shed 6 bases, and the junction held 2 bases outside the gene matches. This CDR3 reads CASSSGTSGNEQFF. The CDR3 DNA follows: TGTGCCAGCAGCTCCGGGACTAGCGGCAATGAGCAGTTCTTC.

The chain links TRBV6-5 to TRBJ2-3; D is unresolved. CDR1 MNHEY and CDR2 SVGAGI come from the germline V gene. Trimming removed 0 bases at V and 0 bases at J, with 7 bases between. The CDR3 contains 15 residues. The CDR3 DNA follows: TGTGCCAGCAGTTACTCGAGTAGTAGCACAGATACGCAGTATTTT. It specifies CASSYSSSSTDTQYF.

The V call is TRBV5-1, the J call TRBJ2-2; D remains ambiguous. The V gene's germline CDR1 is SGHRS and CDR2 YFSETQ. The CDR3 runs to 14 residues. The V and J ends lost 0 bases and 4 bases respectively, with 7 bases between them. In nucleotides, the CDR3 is TGCGCCAGCAGCTTGGCTCAAGGCACCGGGGAGCTGTTTTTT. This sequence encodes CASSLAQGTGELFF.

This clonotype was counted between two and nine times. CDR3 bases: TGTGCCAGCAGCTGGGGACTCTACAATGAGCAGTTCTTC. Protein: CASSWGLYNEQFF. The V call is TRBV7-3, the J call TRBJ2-1; maybe TRBD2 (6 bases). The V end was cut by 4 bases, the J end by 3 bases, with 7 bases between. The CDR3 has 13 residues. The germline V gene encodes CDR1 SGHTA and CDR2 FQGTGA.

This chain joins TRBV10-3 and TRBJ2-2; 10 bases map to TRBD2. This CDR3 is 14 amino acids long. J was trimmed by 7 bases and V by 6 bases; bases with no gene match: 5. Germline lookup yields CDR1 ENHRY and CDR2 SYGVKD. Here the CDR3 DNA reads TGTGCCATCAGGGGGACTAGCGAATACGGGGAGCTGTTTTTT. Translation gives CAIRGTSEYGELFF.

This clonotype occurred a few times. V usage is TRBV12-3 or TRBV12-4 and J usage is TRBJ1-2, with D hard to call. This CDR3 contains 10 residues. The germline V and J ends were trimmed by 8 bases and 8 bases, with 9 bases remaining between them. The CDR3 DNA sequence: TGTGCCAGCGCCGGATTAGGCTACACCTTC. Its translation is CASAGLGYTF.

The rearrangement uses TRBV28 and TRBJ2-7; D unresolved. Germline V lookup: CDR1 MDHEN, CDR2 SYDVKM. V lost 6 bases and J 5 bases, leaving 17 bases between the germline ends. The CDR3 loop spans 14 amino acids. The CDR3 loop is CASSTNGKLDEQYF. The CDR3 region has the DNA TGTGCCAGCAGCACAAATGGTAAATTGGACGAGCAGTACTTC.

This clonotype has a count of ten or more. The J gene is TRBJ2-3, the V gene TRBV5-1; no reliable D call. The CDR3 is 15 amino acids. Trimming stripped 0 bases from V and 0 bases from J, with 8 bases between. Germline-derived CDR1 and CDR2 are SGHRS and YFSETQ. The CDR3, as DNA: TGCGCCAGCAGCTTGGACGGAACTAGCACAGATACGCAGTATTTT. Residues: CASSLDGTSTDTQYF. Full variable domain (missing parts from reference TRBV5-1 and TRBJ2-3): KAGVTQTPRYLIKTRGQQVTLSCSPISGHRSVSWYQQTPGQGLQFLFEYFSETQRNKGNFPGRFSGRQFSNSRSEMNVSTLELGDSALYLCASSLDGTSTDTQYFGPGTRLTVL.

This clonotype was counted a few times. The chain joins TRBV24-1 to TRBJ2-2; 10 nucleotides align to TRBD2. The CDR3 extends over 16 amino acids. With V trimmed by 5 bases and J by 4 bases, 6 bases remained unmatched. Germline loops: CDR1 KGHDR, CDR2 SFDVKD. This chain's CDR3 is CATSAEREGRTGELFF. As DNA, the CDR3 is TGTGCCACCAGTGCGGAGCGGGAGGGCCGCACCGGGGAGCTGTTTTTT.

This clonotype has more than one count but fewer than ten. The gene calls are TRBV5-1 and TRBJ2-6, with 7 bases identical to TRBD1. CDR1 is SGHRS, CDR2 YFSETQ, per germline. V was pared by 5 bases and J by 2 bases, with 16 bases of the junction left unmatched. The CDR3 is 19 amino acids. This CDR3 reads CASRPGTVGAVTGANVLTF. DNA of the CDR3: TGCGCCAGCAGACCCGGGACAGTTGGAGCGGTGACTGGGGCCAACGTCCTGACTTTC.

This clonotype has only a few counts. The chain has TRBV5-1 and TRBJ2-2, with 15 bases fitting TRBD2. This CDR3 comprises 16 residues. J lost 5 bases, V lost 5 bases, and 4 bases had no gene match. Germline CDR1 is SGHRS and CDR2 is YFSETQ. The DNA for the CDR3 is TGCGCCAGCAGTCGCGGACTAGCGGGAGGGACCGGGGAGCTGTTTTTT. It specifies CASSRGLAGGTGELFF.

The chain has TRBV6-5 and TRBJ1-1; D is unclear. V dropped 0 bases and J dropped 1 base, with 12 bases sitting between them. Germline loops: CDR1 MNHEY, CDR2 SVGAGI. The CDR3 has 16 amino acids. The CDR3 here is CASSYSSGGGNTEAFF. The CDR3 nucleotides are TGTGCCAGCAGTTACTCTTCCGGAGGAGGGAACACTGAAGCTTTCTTT.